The rows below give T cell receptor beta chains drawn from one sample of a study of shared clonotypes between healthy human individuals. The table came from immunoSEQ multiplex PCR; TCRdb's copy has only in-frame clones and leaves some out. The data show around 2,000,000 clones, roughly 94% seen once. Input material: naive CD8+ T cells sorted from blood. These receptors were taken from a man aged 18 to 29 in good health. Each CDR3 is given with its conserved first and last residue. The order of the fields is clone size, V gene, J gene, D gene, CDR3 DNA, CDR3 protein. D genes are given only for firm matches. Not every row has a clone size; where given, it reads once, few, many or a size class.

clone size: NA; V gene: TRBV27; J gene: TRBJ2-7; D gene: NA; CDR3 DNA: TGTGCCAGCAGTTTACGGACAGACTACGAGCAGTACTTC; CDR3 protein: CASSLRTDYEQYF
clone size: NA; V gene: TRBV7-8; J gene: TRBJ1-3; D gene: NA; CDR3 DNA: TGTGCCAGCAGCTTAGTTGGAGGATCGAGCTCTGGAAACACCATATATTTT; CDR3 protein: CASSLVGGSSSGNTIYF
clone size: NA; V gene: TRBV5-6; J gene: TRBJ2-7; D gene: NA; CDR3 DNA: TGTGCCAGCAGCTGGGGTGGATCCTACGAGCAGTACTTC; CDR3 protein: CASSWGGSYEQYF
clone size: NA; V gene: TRBV13; J gene: TRBJ2-7; D gene: NA; CDR3 DNA: TGTGCCAGCAGCTTAGACAGGACCTACGAGCAGTACTTC; CDR3 protein: CASSLDRTYEQYF
clone size: NA; V gene: TRBV13; J gene: TRBJ2-3; D gene: NA; CDR3 DNA: TGTGCCAGCAGCTTTGAAGGGTTGGTAGATACGCAGTATTTT; CDR3 protein: CASSFEGLVDTQYF
clone size: few; V gene: TRBV2; J gene: TRBJ2-4; D gene: TRBD1; CDR3 DNA: TGTGCCAGCAGTGAAACGGACAGGGTTGAGAACATTCAGTACTTC; CDR3 protein: CASSETDRVENIQYF
clone size: NA; V gene: TRBV7-9; J gene: TRBJ1-2; D gene: NA; CDR3 DNA: TGTGCCAGCAGCTTAGGCGACGGTGAATATGGCTACACCTTC; CDR3 protein: CASSLGDGEYGYTF
clone size: NA; V gene: TRBV29-1; J gene: TRBJ2-7; D gene: TRBD1; CDR3 DNA: TGCAGCGTTCGGGACAGCTACGAGCAGTACTTC; CDR3 protein: CSVRDSYEQYF
clone size: NA; V gene: TRBV4-1; J gene: TRBJ1-1; D gene: NA; CDR3 DNA: TGCGCCAGCAGCACAGATTTGCAGGGCCCTGAAGCTTTCTTT; CDR3 protein: CASSTDLQGPEAFF
clone size: NA; V gene: TRBV9; J gene: TRBJ1-4; D gene: TRBD1; CDR3 DNA: TGTGCCAGCAGCGCCAGCGGACAGGGCGCTGAAAAACTGTTTTTT; CDR3 protein: CASSASGQGAEKLFF
clone size: NA; V gene: TRBV6-5; J gene: TRBJ1-6; D gene: NA; CDR3 DNA: TGTGCCAGCAGTTACTCGCAGGGGTGGTCACCCCTCCACTTT; CDR3 protein: CASSYSQGWSPLHF
clone size: NA; V gene: TRBV6-5; J gene: TRBJ2-2; D gene: TRBD1; CDR3 DNA: TGTGCCAGCAGTTACTCAAGGGGGCTGGACGGGGAGCTGTTTTTT; CDR3 protein: CASSYSRGLDGELFF
clone size: NA; V gene: TRBV5-1; J gene: TRBJ1-2; D gene: NA; CDR3 DNA: TGCGCCAGCAGCAAAGTTGTGGACAAAAGGCTGGAGAACTTCAGGCTTAACTATGGCTACACCTTC; CDR3 protein: CASSKVVDKRLENFRLNYGYTF
clone size: NA; V gene: TRBV4-1; J gene: TRBJ2-2; D gene: NA; CDR3 DNA: TGCGCCAGCAGCCAAGTAGGGGCGAACACCGGGGAGCTGTTTTTT; CDR3 protein: CASSQVGANTGELFF
clone size: NA; V gene: TRBV27; J gene: TRBJ2-4; D gene: TRBD2; CDR3 DNA: TGTGCCAGCAGTGGGGGGCTAGCGGGACTAGCCAAAAACATTCAGTACTTC; CDR3 protein: CASSGGLAGLAKNIQYF
clone size: NA; V gene: TRBV5-1; J gene: TRBJ2-2; D gene: NA; CDR3 DNA: TGCGCCAGCGGGTGGACAGCAGACACCGGGGAGCTGTTTTTT; CDR3 protein: CASGWTADTGELFF
clone size: NA; V gene: TRBV5-1; J gene: TRBJ2-7; D gene: TRBD1; CDR3 DNA: TGCGCCAGCAGCTTAGGGGACAGGGCCAACCACGAGCAGTACTTC; CDR3 protein: CASSLGDRANHEQYF
clone size: NA; V gene: TRBV28; J gene: TRBJ2-7; D gene: NA; CDR3 DNA: TGTGCCAGCAGTCGCAGGGTTTATTCGGACGAGCAGTACTTC; CDR3 protein: CASSRRVYSDEQYF
clone size: NA; V gene: TRBV4-1; J gene: TRBJ1-1; D gene: NA; CDR3 DNA: TGCGCCAGCAGCCATCCCCCGGGGGGAAACACTGAAGCTTTCTTT; CDR3 protein: CASSHPPGGNTEAFF
clone size: once; V gene: TRBV28; J gene: TRBJ2-3; D gene: NA; CDR3 DNA: TGTGCCAGCAGCCGCGAGGTGGATACGCAGTATTTT; CDR3 protein: CASSREVDTQYF
clone size: once; V gene: TRBV7-6; J gene: TRBJ2-1; D gene: NA; CDR3 DNA: TGTGCCAGCAGCTTAATGGGATTCAATGAGCAGTTCTTC; CDR3 protein: CASSLMGFNEQFF
clone size: once; V gene: TRBV10-3; J gene: TRBJ2-2; D gene: TRBD2; CDR3 DNA: TGTGCCATCAGTGAGTCCGTCGGGGGGTTTAACACCGGGGAGCTGTTTTTT; CDR3 protein: CAISESVGGFNTGELFF
clone size: NA; V gene: TRBV7-9; J gene: TRBJ2-3; D gene: TRBD2; CDR3 DNA: TGTGCCAGCAGCTTACCGTTTAGTCGGGAGGAAGGAGATACGCAGTATTTT; CDR3 protein: CASSLPFSREEGDTQYF
clone size: NA; V gene: TRBV19; J gene: TRBJ2-7; D gene: TRBD1; CDR3 DNA: TGTGCCAGTAAAATGGACAGGGACAAGGTCGAGCAGTACTTC; CDR3 protein: CASKMDRDKVEQYF
clone size: NA; V gene: TRBV6-1; J gene: TRBJ1-1; D gene: NA; CDR3 DNA: TGTGCCAGCAGTAAGGGACCCTTATCGAACACTGAAGCTTTCTTT; CDR3 protein: CASSKGPLSNTEAFF
clone size: once; V gene: TRBV9; J gene: TRBJ2-7; D gene: TRBD1; CDR3 DNA: TGTGCCAGCAGCCCGGGACAGGGCATCTACGAGCAGTACTTC; CDR3 protein: CASSPGQGIYEQYF
clone size: NA; V gene: TRBV4-1; J gene: TRBJ1-1; D gene: TRBD1; CDR3 DNA: TGCGCCAGCAGCCAAGTGACAGGGTGGACTGAAGCTTTCTTT; CDR3 protein: CASSQVTGWTEAFF